This entry is about one TCR beta chain. The table lists this clone with a few counts. Its antigen is currently not known. The junction and the germline gene differ at one end; a read error may be behind it. This sample was included in a study of metastatic and nonmetastatic thyroid tumors (dated by TCRdb to about 2020). For the wider study: The researchers compared repertoires between peripheral blood samples and tumor or nodule tissue samples from patients with malignant or benign thyroid disease.

Library preparation used PCR. The listed sequencing device is Illumina HiSeq 4000. High-throughput sequencing was used to profile the TCR beta-chain CDR3 region of every patient. Turning to the authors' computational methods: The researchers built a classifier to tell apart papillary thyroid cancer patients with distant metastasis, based on CDR3 differences among clinicopathological groups. The Shannon index was used to assess repertoire diversity, and the Morisita-Horn index was used to assess tumor-blood repertoire similarity. TCRdb cleaned the public reads at Q25 with fastp, built clones with MiXCR and kept in-frame beta chains. The V and J calls and clone size are TCRdb's, not the authors'. Across this sample there are about 34,000 clones, with less than 40% seen only once. The top ten constitute roughly 23% of the sample. No patient had received any treatment before thyroid surgery. The study retrospectively analysed patient clinical samples collected from about 2012 to 2019 using T-cell receptor beta sequencing.

Overall study results and their limits: TCR beta diversity was reported as significantly higher in malignant tumors than in benign nodules, in both blood and tumor samples.

From the cysteine up to the phenylalanine, the CDR3 has a length of 15 residues. This entry keeps only the CDR3 DNA: 45 bases, framed from base 1. CDR1 and CDR2 (MRHNA, SNTAGT) derive from the germline V gene. The source is a female donor with papillary thyroid cancer or a benign thyroid nodule (not recorded which). Some clones in this sample may be carry-over from other donors' samples. This sequence uses TRBV6-4 and TRBJ2-1; 10 nucleotides in the junction match TRBD2. Material: tumor tissue. This receptor carries the CDR3 CAGGWSSGSYNEHFF. The sequence in DNA is TGTGCGGGGGGTTGGTCTAGCGGGAGTTACAATGAGCATTTCTTC.